These 22 T cell receptor beta chains originate from one sample sequenced in a study of shared clonotypes between healthy human individuals. Assay: immunoSEQ multiplex PCR; the TCRdb copy retains only in-frame clones and omits some. The data hold roughly 2.4 million clones, with almost 96% observed a single time. Sequencing was done on a sample of naive CD4+ T cells sorted from blood. The subset denotes: CD45RA+ positively selected. The source is a young man in good health.

This chain joins TRBV7-9 and TRBJ1-4; no clear D gene. The CDR3 spans 13 residues. The germline V and J ends were trimmed by 5 bases and 3 bases, with 7 bases remaining between them. Germline loops: CDR1 SEHNR, CDR2 FQNEAQ (reference sequence). CDR3 protein: CASSRVPNEKLFF. The CDR3, as DNA: TGTGCCAGCAGCCGGGTCCCTAATGAAAAACTGTTTTTT.

V usage is TRBV7-2 and J usage is TRBJ2-2; 7 bases align to TRBD1. The germline V gene has CDR1 SGHTA and CDR2 FQGNSA. This CDR3 is built from 16 residues. Trimming removed 3 bases from V and 2 bases from J; junction bases left unmatched: 6. The CDR3 sequence: CASSFAGTVNTGELFF. Here the CDR3 DNA reads TGTGCCAGCAGCTTTGCCGGGACAGTAAACACCGGGGAGCTGTTTTTT.

This clone is a singleton in its sample. The chain carries TRBV5-6 and TRBJ2-2, with D unclear. The CDR3 covers 16 residues. Germline CDR1 is SGHDT and CDR2 is YYEEEE. V was pared by 4 bases and J by 0 bases, with 13 bases between. The CDR3 DNA follows: TGTGCCAGCAGCCGCTACCGGGCAGCGAACACCGGGGAGCTGTTTTTT. Translating it yields CASSRYRAANTGELFF.

The V and J genes are TRBV5-8 and TRBJ1-1; TRBD1 agrees at 8 bases. Germline-derived CDR1 and CDR2 are SGHTS and YDEGEE. The CDR3 is 12 residues long. Trimming at V came to 5 bases and at J to 7 bases, leaving 4 bases not matched to a gene. The CDR3 sequence: CASRRTGIEAFF. The CDR3 DNA is TGTGCCAGCAGGCGGACAGGGATTGAAGCTTTCTTT.

The chain carries TRBV2 and TRBJ2-3, with TRBD1 identical over 8 bases. Germline V gene lookup returns CDR1 SNHLY and CDR2 FYNNEI. V lost 7 bases, J lost 5 bases, and 5 bases stayed unmatched. This CDR3 has 13 residues. The CDR3 is CASIRDRRDTQYF. The CDR3 DNA reads TGTGCCAGCATCCGGGACAGGAGAGATACGCAGTATTTT.

This clone was seen a single time. This chain connects TRBV28 to TRBJ1-2, with 7 bases lining up with TRBD1. The CDR3 has 14 residues. The V gene's germline CDR1 is MDHEN and CDR2 SYDVKM. The junction had 5 bases not matched to a gene; V was cut back by 5 bases and J by 2 bases. CDR3 sequence (DNA): TGTGCCAGCAGTCCGGGACAGCTAAACTATGGCTACACCTTC. It specifies CASSPGQLNYGYTF.

The CDR3 is CAWSPRVLSGNTIYF. CDR3 sequence (DNA): TGTGCCTGGAGTCCTAGGGTTCTCTCTGGAAACACCATATATTTT. V gene TRBV30 combines with J gene TRBJ1-3; D call uncertain. Trimming shortened V by 2 bases and J by 0 bases, and 11 bases separated the two germline ends. In germline, CDR1 is GTSNPN, CDR2 SVGIG (reference sequence). This CDR3 spans 15 amino acids.

The chain joins TRBV7-9 to TRBJ2-2; D unresolved. CDR1 is SEHNR and CDR2 is FQNEAQ in the germline V gene (reference sequence). V gave up 5 bases and J gave up 2 bases, with 9 bases separating them. The CDR3 totals 14 residues. The CDR3 region has the DNA TGTGCCAGCAGCCCAAGGTCAAACACCGGGGAGCTGTTTTTT. Translated, it gives CASSPRSNTGELFF.

V and J are TRBV29-1 and TRBJ2-7; possible D gene TRBD1, 6 bases. The CDR3 sequence is 13 residues long. Germline V gives CDR1 SQVTM, CDR2 ANQGSEA. The V gene lost 0 bases and the J gene lost 5 bases, with 11 bases spanning the gap. CDR3 nucleotides: TGCAGCGTTGAAGATAACCCAGGGGACGAGCAGTACTTC. Encoded protein: CSVEDNPGDEQYF.

Turning to this clone: Other DNA sequences in the same sample also yield this CDR3. The chain is built from TRBV19 and TRBJ1-5; D remains unclear. The germline V and J ends were trimmed by 1 base and 4 bases, with 5 bases remaining between them. The CDR3 runs 13 residues. Germline loops: CDR1 LNHDA, CDR2 SQIVND (reference sequence). The DNA of the CDR3 is TGTGCCAGTAGTATAGCCAGTAATCAGCCCCAGCATTTT. Protein product: CASSIASNQPQHF.

On this clone itself: At one of its ends the junction is not consistent with the germline gene, which may arise from a read error. For the CDR3, the DNA is TGTGCTAGCAGCTTAGCACCTAGCGGGAGTAGGGTCGGGGAGCTGTTTTTT. Translating it yields CASSLAPSGSRVGELFF. The chain joins TRBV7-7 to TRBJ2-2, with 10 bases identical to TRBD2. The germline CDR1 and CDR2 sequences are SSHAT and FNYEAQ (reference sequence). The CDR3 totals 17 residues.

A single count supports this clone. This sequence joins TRBV6-5 and TRBJ2-5, with 7 bases that match TRBD1. With V trimmed by 6 bases and J by 5 bases, 3 bases remained unmatched. CDR1 and CDR2 (germline): MNHEY, SVGAGI. This CDR3 region has 12 residues. CDR3 in amino acids: CASRGTVETQYF. The CDR3 DNA reads TGTGCCAGCAGAGGGACAGTGGAGACCCAGTACTTC.

The J gene is TRBJ2-3, the V gene TRBV2; 11 positions agree with TRBD2. V was clipped by 5 bases and J by 4 bases; unmatched bases: 5. The CDR3 runs 15 residues. Germline loops: CDR1 SNHLY, CDR2 FYNNEI. The CDR3 region is CASSFLAGGADTQYF. The CDR3 region has the DNA TGTGCCAGCAGTTTCCTAGCGGGAGGAGCAGATACGCAGTATTTT.

V and J are TRBV9 and TRBJ1-4, with a possible D match to TRBD1 (5 bases). This CDR3 region has 15 residues. V lost 4 bases, J lost 7 bases, and 17 bases lay in between. Germline V gene lookup returns CDR1 SGDLS and CDR2 YYNGEE. Written as DNA, the CDR3 is TGTGCCAGCAGCCCGAACTCCGGGACCGGTGAAAAACTGTTTTTT. Translation gives CASSPNSGTGEKLFF.

V is TRBV10-1 and J is TRBJ2-1, with 10 bases that match TRBD2. Germline V gene sequence: CDR1 WNHNN, CDR2 SYGVQD (reference sequence). The CDR3 covers 16 residues. The J segment lost 0 bases and the V segment lost 5 bases, leaving 4 bases of the junction unmatched. The CDR3 reads CASSNSGGLSYNEQFF. CDR3 sequence (DNA): TGCGCCAGCAGTAATAGCGGGGGGCTCTCCTACAATGAGCAGTTCTTC.

The gene calls are TRBV25-1 and TRBJ1-3, with D maybe TRBD1 (6 bases). CDR3 length: 13 amino acids. Per the germline V gene, CDR1 is MGHDK and CDR2 is SYGVNS. V gave up 8 bases and J gave up 0 bases, with 8 bases separating them. The CDR3 region is CASGQTSGNTIYF. Here the CDR3 DNA reads TGTGCCAGCGGACAGACCTCTGGAAACACCATATATTTT.

As DNA, the CDR3 is TGTGCCAGCAGCTTAGCGGGGAAAAACTCCTACGAGCAGTACTTC. This translates into CASSLAGKNSYEQYF. The chain employs TRBV5-4 and TRBJ2-7; 7 nucleotides match TRBD2. CDR1 SGHNT and CDR2 YYREEE come from the germline V gene (reference sequence). V was pared by 2 bases and J by 0 bases, with 5 bases of the junction left unmatched. The CDR3 consists of 15 residues.

As regards this clone: Other DNA sequences in this sample translate to the same CDR3. The chain links TRBV11-2 to TRBJ2-2; no definite D call. V lost 1 base, J lost 2 bases, and 5 bases lay in between. The CDR3 is 14 amino acids. Germline loops: CDR1 SGHAT, CDR2 FQNNGV. The CDR3 protein is CASSLAGNTGELFF. The CDR3 DNA reads as TGTGCCAGCAGCTTAGCAGGCAACACCGGGGAGCTGTTTTTT.

As to this clone: In the same sample, other DNA sequences code for this CDR3. The chain joins TRBV9 to TRBJ1-1, with unresolved D. With 4 bases removed from V and 0 bases from J, the gap between germline ends came to 10 bases. This CDR3 contains 14 residues. The germline V gene has CDR1 SGDLS and CDR2 YYNGEE. In DNA, the CDR3 is TGTGCCAGCAGCCTAAACACCTTGAACACTGAAGCTTTCTTT. This sequence encodes CASSLNTLNTEAFF.

About this clone itself: At one of its ends the junction is not consistent with the germline gene, which may arise from a read error. CDR3 region: CASSLDAGEEQYF. The CDR3 coding sequence is TGTGCTAGCAGCTTAGACGCGGGAGAGGAGCAGTACTTC. The rearrangement links TRBV7-7 to TRBJ2-7; 7 bases line up with TRBD2. Germline CDR1 reads SSHAT; CDR2 reads FNYEAQ (reference sequence). The length of the CDR3 is 13 residues. The full variable domain, its missing parts supplied by reference TRBV7-7 and TRBJ2-7, is GAGVSQSPRYKVTKRGQDVTLRCDPISSHATLYWYQQALGQGPEFLTYFNYEAQPDKSGLPSDRFSAERPEGSISTLTIQRTEQRDSAMYRCASSLDAGEEQYFGPGTRLTVT.

The chain combines TRBV7-2 with TRBJ2-7, with D hard to call. The germline V gene encodes CDR1 SGHTA and CDR2 FQGNSA. V lost 1 base and J lost 1, with 8 bases in between. The CDR3 has 14 residues. The CDR3 reads CASSLEAVSYEQYF. As DNA, the CDR3 is TGTGCCAGCAGCTTAGAGGCGGTATCCTACGAGCAGTACTTC.

The V gene is TRBV29-1, the J gene TRBJ1-3; D unclear. CDR1 SQVTM and CDR2 ANQGSEA come from the germline V gene. The CDR3 contains 13 residues. V dropped 6 bases and J dropped 3 bases, with 12 bases sitting between them. CDR3 loop: CSVAPSFGNTIYF. The CDR3 nucleotides read TGCAGCGTCGCGCCTAGTTTTGGAAACACCATATATTTT.